What follows describes a single TCR beta chain. What it binds is unknown. This sample was taken from a study of response to subunit inactivated influenza vaccine. Findings and caveats of the study: T cells newly recruited by each seasonal influenza vaccination are few, the authors suggested.

TCRdb ran MiXCR on the RT-PCR reads and lists one entry per CDR3 protein. The table records 650,000 to 800,000 distinct CDR3 sequences, roughly 20% of them present only once. The V gene lost 5 bases and the J gene lost 0 bases, with 17 bases spanning the gap. This CDR3 contains 17 residues. Germline V lookup: CDR1 MNHNS, CDR2 SASEGT. The J gene is TRBJ2-4, the V gene TRBV6-1; D unclear. This receptor was taken from a man aged 50 to 59 who received an inactivated influenza vaccine. This sample comprised PBMCs from blood, obtained 4 to 6 days after vaccination. CDR3 nucleotides: TGTGCCAGCAGTAGTCGTAGGGTTGGGAAAGCCAAAAACATTCAGTACTTC. Translating it yields CASSSRRVGKAKNIQYF.